A single sample gave rise to the 32 T cell receptor beta chains below, sequenced in a study of human T cells and chemical hapten exposure. TCRdb used MiXCR to reprocess the RACE reads, holding one entry per CDR3 protein. The table has about 260,000 distinct CDR3 sequences, approximately 8.6% seen once. Stated time point: pre-sensitization, week 0. Documented treatment: therapeutic diphenylcyclopropenone sensitization with weekly scalp DPC. The sample was whole blood, taken in connection with sensitization to the hapten diphenylcyclopropenone (DPC). These receptors all come from a woman aged 40 to 50 with alopecia areata. Some clones in this sample may be carry-over from other donors' samples.

The chain recombines TRBV20-1 with TRBJ2-3; TRBD1 might be the D (5 bases). In germline, CDR1 is DFQATT, CDR2 SNEGSKA (reference sequence). This CDR3 is 17 amino acids long. Between the trimmed V and J ends, which lost 4 bases and 0 bases, there was a span of 20 bases. The CDR3 DNA reads as TGCAGTGCTACGATCTACTACAGGCGATCTAGCACAGATACGCAGTATTTT. Its translation: CSATIYYRRSSTDTQYF.

This clonotype came up a few times. The rearrangement joins TRBV24-1 to TRBJ2-6; D tentatively reads TRBD1 or TRBD2 (6 bases each). V dropped 5 bases and J dropped 0 bases, with 10 bases sitting between them. The CDR3 is 16 amino acids. Germline lookup yields CDR1 KGHDR and CDR2 SFDVKD. CDR3 nucleotides: TGTGCCACCAGTGCGACGGGGGCCTCTGGGGCCAACGTCCTGACTTTC. Protein sequence: CATSATGASGANVLTF.

To note about this clonotype: It may be a read error: a sequence one base away is much more abundant. The chain links TRBV29-1 to TRBJ2-5; D possibly corresponds to TRBD1 (5 bases). The CDR3 is 14 amino acids. Deletions cut 5 bases from V and 1 base from J, with 14 bases between. Looked up from germline, CDR1 is SQVTM and CDR2 is ANQGSEA. CDR3 protein: CSVTGPSFQETQYF. The CDR3 nucleotides are TGCAGCGTTACAGGTCCCTCGTTCCAAGAGACCCAGTACTTC.

The chain has TRBV5-4 and TRBJ2-4, with 7 bases lining up with TRBD1. The germline V gene encodes CDR1 SGHNT and CDR2 YYREEE (reference sequence). V lost 1 base to trimming and J lost 5 bases; unmatched junction nucleotides: 3. CDR3 size: 14 residues. CDR3 sequence: CASSLQGEQNIQYF. CDR3 in DNA: TGTGCCAGCAGCTTGCAGGGGGAGCAAAACATTCAGTACTTC.

V gene TRBV27 combines with J gene TRBJ2-3; D may be TRBD2 (6 bases). There are 13 residues in the CDR3. Germline CDR1 reads MNHEY; CDR2 reads SMNVEV (reference sequence). V was clipped by 6 bases and J by 3 bases, with 10 bases between them. CDR3 coding DNA: TGTGCCAGCAGCATGAGCGGGACAGATACGCAGTATTTT. Residues: CASSMSGTDTQYF.

The chain employs TRBV12-3 or TRBV12-4 and TRBJ2-3; TRBD2 matches 9 bases. The J segment lost 3 bases and the V segment lost 2 bases, leaving 6 bases of the junction unmatched. The CDR3 consists of 16 residues. This chain's CDR3 is CASSLRPSGITDTQYF. The CDR3 region has the DNA TGTGCCAGCAGTTTAAGACCTAGCGGGATTACAGATACGCAGTATTTT.

Only a few counts were recorded for this clonotype. The V gene is TRBV27, the J gene TRBJ2-1; tentative D call: TRBD2 (6 bases). The CDR3 spans 13 residues. V lost 6 bases and J 12 bases, leaving 18 bases between the germline ends. Germline CDR1 and CDR2: MNHEY and SMNVEV (reference sequence). The CDR3 DNA sequence: TGTGCCAGCAGCCGGTTGGGACTCCTCGGGCAGTTCTTC. Its translation: CASSRLGLLGQFF.

This clonotype was seen repeatedly, ten times or more. This chain links TRBV5-5 with TRBJ2-4, with 9 bases fitting TRBD1. CDR1 SGHKS and CDR2 YYEKEE come from the germline V gene (reference sequence). The CDR3 extends over 16 amino acids. The ends lost 0 bases at V and 9 bases at J; junction bases unmatched: 10. The CDR3 DNA follows: TGTGCCAGCAGCTTGGACACCGGGACAGGGCGAGGCATTCAGTACTTC. It translates to CASSLDTGTGRGIQYF.

This clonotype was observed once. The junction departs from the called germline gene at one end, perhaps through a read error. V usage is TRBV7-9 and J usage is TRBJ1-1; D possibly corresponds to TRBD1 (6 bases). Germline V gene sequence: CDR1 SEHNR, CDR2 FQNEAQ (reference sequence). This CDR3 is 15 amino acids long. CDR3 coding DNA: TGTGTCAGCAGCTTACGCGGGGGCCCAAACACTGAAGCTTTCTTT. Translation gives CVSSLRGGPNTEAFF. Together with reference TRBV7-9 and TRBJ1-1, the CDR3 gives the full variable domain: DTGVSQNPRHKITKRGQNVTFRCDPISEHNRLYWYRQTLGQGPEFLTYFQNEAQLEKSRLLSDRFSAERPKGSFSTLEIQRTEQGDSAMYLCVSSLRGGPNTEAFFGQGTRLTVV.

Turning to this clonotype: One end of the junction varies from germline; a read error may be responsible. The V and J genes are TRBV28 and TRBJ2-3; the D gene could be TRBD1 or TRBD2 (5 bases each). CDR1 is MDHEN, CDR2 SYDVKM, per germline. This CDR3 is built from 14 residues. CDR3 region: CASSLGTLTATQYF. The DNA for the CDR3 is TGTGCCAGCAGTTTAGGGACCTTAACAGCTACGCAGTATTTT. Drawing the rest from reference TRBV28 and TRBJ2-3, the complete variable domain is DVKVTQSSRYLVKRTGEKVFLECVQDMDHENMFWYRQDPGLGLRLIYFSYDVKMKEKGDIPEGYSVSREKKERFSLILESASTNQTSMYLCASSLGTLTATQYFGPGTRLTVL.

This clonotype came up a few times. The genes are TRBV6-5 and TRBJ2-2; D is unresolved. V was cut by 0 bases and J by 6 bases, with 5 bases left in between. Germline V CDR1 and CDR2: MNHEY, SVGAGI. The CDR3 has 13 residues. The CDR3 reads CASSYSRSGELFF. In nucleotides, the CDR3 is TGTGCCAGCAGTTACTCTCGTTCCGGGGAGCTGTTTTTT.

This chain connects TRBV9 to TRBJ2-7; the D is unclear. The V end lost 2 bases, the J end lost 4 bases, and 13 bases lay between the germline ends. Germline-derived CDR1 and CDR2 are SGDLS and YYNGEE. The CDR3 length is 14 residues. CDR3 coding DNA: TGTGCCAGCAGCGTGTCCCCGCTGGGGTACGAGCAGTACTTC. This sequence encodes CASSVSPLGYEQYF. Using reference TRBV9 and TRBJ2-7 for the parts outside the CDR3, the full variable domain is DSGVTQTPKHLITATGQRVTLRCSPRSGDLSVYWYQQSLDQGLQFLIQYYNGEERAKGNILERFSAQQFPDLHSELNLSSLELGDSALYFCASSVSPLGYEQYFGPGTRLTVT.

This clonotype has a handful of counts. The DNA of the CDR3 is TGTGCCATCAGTGAGGACAGGGACAATGAGCAGTTCTTC. Translated, it gives CAISEDRDNEQFF. The chain couples TRBV10-3 to TRBJ2-1; 7 bases fit TRBD1. CDR1 is ENHRY and CDR2 is SYGVKD in the germline V gene. The CDR3 length is 13 residues. After removal of 2 bases from V and 5 bases from J, the junction contained 0 bases not matched to a gene.

This clonotype occurred a few times. The rearrangement uses TRBV5-4 and TRBJ2-2, with D hard to call. Germline V gene sequence: CDR1 SGHNT, CDR2 YYREEE (reference sequence). The germline V and J ends were trimmed by 4 bases and 1 base, with 5 bases remaining between them. The length of the CDR3 is 13 residues. The CDR3 loop is CASSHENTGELFF. The CDR3 region has the DNA TGTGCCAGCAGCCACGAGAACACCGGGGAGCTGTTTTTT.

V gene TRBV12-3 or TRBV12-4 combines with J gene TRBJ1-6; no clear D. CDR3 length equals 16 residues. V lost 0 bases to trimming and J lost 5 bases, with 11 bases between them. CDR3 in amino acids: CASSLARVRNNSPLHF. The CDR3 bases are TGTGCCAGCAGTTTAGCGCGGGTCAGGAATAATTCACCCCTCCACTTT.

This clonotype was recorded a few times. The J gene is TRBJ2-1, the V gene TRBV28; 8 bases match TRBD2. CDR3 size: 17 residues. The germline gives CDR1 MDHEN, CDR2 SYDVKM. V shed 7 bases and J 4 bases; nucleotides not matched to a gene: 15. The CDR3 region is CASITPSGGPRYNEQFF. CDR3 DNA: TGTGCCAGCATAACCCCTTCGGGAGGGCCGCGGTACAATGAGCAGTTCTTC.

The J gene is TRBJ2-5, the V gene TRBV28; 7 bases fit TRBD1. The CDR3 contains 15 residues. Per germline, CDR1 MDHEN and CDR2 SYDVKM. Losses at the gene ends were 4 bases for V and 3 bases for J; bases not matched to a gene: 8. Written as DNA, the CDR3 is TGTGCCAGCAGTTCATATGGGACAGCTAAAGAGACCCAGTACTTC. It codes for CASSSYGTAKETQYF.

J is TRBJ2-5 and V is TRBV12-3 or TRBV12-4; 11 positions agree with TRBD1. Losses at the gene ends were 5 bases for V and 4 bases for J; bases not matched to a gene: 6. CDR3 length equals 15 residues. CDR3 DNA sequence: TGTGCCAGCAGTGTTAGGACAGGGGGCCCAGAGACCCAGTACTTC. Protein product: CASSVRTGGPETQYF.

The chain couples TRBV4-1 to TRBJ1-1, with unresolved D. Germline V gene data show CDR1 as MGHRA and CDR2 as YSYEKL. The CDR3 has 17 amino acids. V was clipped by 2 bases and J by 4 bases, with 20 bases between them. The chain's CDR3 is CASSQSAGSVLGTEAFF. CDR3 DNA: TGCGCCAGCAGCCAATCGGCTGGGTCAGTTCTTGGCACTGAAGCTTTCTTT.

The sample holds a few counts of this clonotype. V usage is TRBV30 and J usage is TRBJ1-5; the D is unclear. V was shortened by 2 bases and J by 4 bases, with 15 bases between the two germline ends. This CDR3 is 15 amino acids long. Germline V CDR1 and CDR2: GTSNPN, SVGIG (reference sequence). The CDR3 bases are TGTGCCTGGAGTTTAGGATCGGACCGTAATCAGCCCCAGCATTTT. Amino acids: CAWSLGSDRNQPQHF. The variable domain in full, with the rest retrieved from reference TRBV30 and TRBJ1-5, is SQTIHQWPATLVQPVGSPLSLECTVEGTSNPNLYWYRQAAGRGLQLLFYSVGIGQISSEVPQNLSASRPQDRQFILSSKKLLLSDSGFYLCAWSLGSDRNQPQHFGDGTRLSIL.

This clonotype has only a few counts. The chain employs TRBV6-5 and TRBJ2-1, with 16 bases lining up with TRBD2. This CDR3 spans 18 amino acids. CDR1 and CDR2 from the germline V gene are MNHEY and SVGAGI. V lost 2 bases, J lost 6 bases, and 7 bases stayed unmatched. CDR3 residues: CASSYQGLAGGPSNEQFF. The CDR3 bases are TGTGCCAGCAGTTACCAGGGACTAGCGGGAGGGCCCTCCAATGAGCAGTTCTTC.

This chain uses TRBV20-1 with TRBJ2-7; D remains unclear. Germline V CDR1 and CDR2: DFQATT, SNEGSKA (reference sequence). The V gene lost 0 bases and the J gene lost 3 bases, with 15 bases spanning the gap. CDR3 length: 15 amino acids. The CDR3 is CSARDLSVGYYEQYF. The CDR3 DNA reads as TGCAGTGCTAGAGACCTATCGGTCGGCTACTACGAGCAGTACTTC.

V gene TRBV10-3 combines with J gene TRBJ2-7; D perhaps matches TRBD2 (5 bases). CDR1 ENHRY and CDR2 SYGVKD come from the germline V gene. The CDR3 is 12 amino acids. The V and J ends lost 5 bases and 3 bases respectively, with 8 bases between them. CDR3 sequence reads: CAISSEGYEQYF. The CDR3 coding sequence is TGTGCCATCAGTTCAGAGGGCTACGAGCAGTACTTC.

This clonotype was counted a few times. The chain has TRBV7-8 and TRBJ2-3; D call uncertain. The CDR3 sequence is 13 residues long. Trimming left V 6 bases short and J 3 bases short, with 10 bases between. CDR1 is SGHVS and CDR2 is FQNEAQ in the germline V gene. DNA for the CDR3: TGTGCCAGCAGGGGATCGCGGACAGATACGCAGTATTTT. Protein sequence: CASRGSRTDTQYF.

The table lists this clonotype with many counts. The chain couples TRBV5-1 to TRBJ1-6, with a tentative D call TRBD1 (5 bases). The CDR3 has 13 residues. Trimming removed 3 bases at V and 8 bases at J, with 9 bases between. Germline V gene lookup returns CDR1 SGHRS and CDR2 YFSETQ. The CDR3 DNA sequence: TGCGCCAGCAGCTACGGGACGGATTCACCCCTCCACTTT. Protein sequence: CASSYGTDSPLHF.

This clonotype was detected only a few times. The chain is built from TRBV4-2 and TRBJ2-2; possibly TRBD2 for D (6 bases). Trimming stripped 3 bases from V and 1 base from J, with 18 bases between. Germline V gene lookup returns CDR1 LGHNA and CDR2 YNFKEQ. CDR3 length equals 18 residues. CDR3: CASSQGGPGLRNTGELFF. CDR3 nucleotides: TGTGCCAGCAGCCAGGGAGGCCCGGGACTGAGGAACACCGGGGAGCTGTTTTTT.

This clonotype came up a few times. This chain uses TRBV4-2 with TRBJ2-7, with 9 bases fitting TRBD2. V shed 0 bases, J shed 5 bases, and the junction held 11 bases outside the gene matches. Looked up from germline, CDR1 is LGHNA and CDR2 is YNFKEQ. The CDR3 is 17 amino acids. The CDR3 loop reads CASSQDLPAGGPHEQYF. The CDR3, as DNA: TGTGCCAGCAGCCAAGATCTCCCCGCGGGAGGGCCGCACGAGCAGTACTTC.

The CDR3 nucleotides are TGCGCCAGGAGGACGTACGGAGCAGATACGCAGTATTTT. Protein product: CARRTYGADTQYF. The chain employs TRBV5-1 and TRBJ2-3; no reliable D call. Trimming pared 8 bases from V and 4 bases from J, leaving 14 bases between. CDR1 is SGHRS, CDR2 YFSETQ, per germline. The length of the CDR3 is 13 residues.

The chain links TRBV28 to TRBJ2-5, with D perhaps assigned TRBD1 or TRBD2 (6 bases each). Trimming removed 4 bases at V and 5 bases at J, with 17 bases between. The germline gives CDR1 MDHEN, CDR2 SYDVKM. The CDR3 has 15 amino acids. The CDR3 loop reads CASSSPGGGGETQYF. In nucleotides, the CDR3 is TGTGCCAGCAGTTCCCCCGGAGGGGGAGGTGAGACCCAGTACTTC.

This clonotype was detected many times. The rearrangement joins TRBV7-3 to TRBJ2-3; 8 bases match TRBD1. This CDR3 region has 15 residues. Germline assignment: CDR1 SGHTA and CDR2 FQGTGA. J was trimmed by 3 bases and V by 3 bases; bases with no gene match: 5. CDR3 residues: CASSFTQGATDTQYF. The CDR3 nucleotides are TGTGCCAGCAGCTTCACCCAGGGGGCAACAGATACGCAGTATTTT.

The V gene is TRBV29-1, the J gene TRBJ2-7; TRBD1 matches 10 bases. There are 13 residues in the CDR3. V gave up 7 bases and J gave up 2 bases; unmatched junction bases: 5. Germline V gene sequence: CDR1 SQVTM, CDR2 ANQGSEA. Written as DNA, the CDR3 is TGCAGCGCTGGGACAGGGGTGGCCTACGAGCAGTACTTC. Encoded protein: CSAGTGVAYEQYF.

The chain is built from TRBV6-2 or TRBV6-3 and TRBJ2-2; 8 nucleotides match TRBD2. Germline CDR1 reads MNHEY; CDR2 reads SVGEGT. The CDR3 has 16 amino acids. The V and J ends lost 5 bases and 3 bases, in that order; junction bases with no gene match: 8. CDR3 sequence reads: CASSLPSGYYTGELFF. The CDR3 DNA reads TGTGCCAGCAGTCTACCTAGCGGGTATTACACCGGGGAGCTGTTTTTT.